Following are 14 T cell receptor beta chains from one sample sequenced in a study of T cells of healthy individuals. MiXCR, run by TCRdb on the 5' RACE reads, gives a single entry per CDR3 protein. The table includes 65,000 to 95,000 distinct CDR3 sequences, around 5.1% detected once. These receptors were obtained from a female donor in good health.

This clonotype has ten or more counts. The rearrangement uses TRBV20-1 and TRBJ1-1, with D perhaps TRBD1 (5 bases). The CDR3 loop spans 12 amino acids. Germline values: CDR1 DFQATT, CDR2 SNEGSKA (reference sequence). Between the trimmed V and J ends, which lost 0 bases and 7 bases, there was a span of 9 bases. The CDR3 region is CSARDRGVEAFF. CDR3 bases: TGCAGTGCTAGAGATAGAGGGGTTGAAGCTTTCTTT.

There are many counts of this clonotype. This chain connects TRBV6-5 to TRBJ1-1; 7 bases fit TRBD1. Per the germline V gene, CDR1 is MNHEY and CDR2 is SVGAGI. This CDR3 region has 15 residues. With V trimmed by 6 bases and J by 1 base, 8 bases remained unmatched. DNA of the CDR3: TGTGCCAGCAGCCAAGGGGGCAGGAGGAACACTGAAGCTTTCTTT. It specifies CASSQGGRRNTEAFF.

The chain uses TRBV19 and TRBJ1-4; D possibly corresponds to TRBD1 (5 bases). Trimming cost V 8 bases and J 10 bases, with 14 bases left between them. The CDR3 has 12 residues. Germline V gene data show CDR1 as LNHDA and CDR2 as SQIVND (reference sequence). CDR3 residues: CASYPGQGKLFF. In DNA form, the CDR3 reads TGTGCCAGTTACCCCGGGCAGGGAAAACTGTTTTTT.

There are a few counts of this clonotype. This chain links TRBV29-1 with TRBJ1-2, with D maybe TRBD1 (6 bases). Trimming took 8 bases from V and 4 from J, leaving 20 bases between them. The CDR3 is made up of 14 amino acids. Germline CDR1 and CDR2: SQVTM and ANQGSEA. The CDR3 is CSLGEDSGRYGYTF. CDR3 in DNA: TGCAGCTTGGGGGAGGACAGTGGTCGCTATGGCTACACCTTC.

This chain uses TRBV27 with TRBJ1-5, with 8 bases lining up with TRBD1. The germline CDR1 and CDR2 sequences are MNHEY and SMNVEV (reference sequence). CDR3 size: 14 residues. The junction had 7 bases not matched to a gene; V was cut back by 5 bases and J by 7 bases. As DNA, the CDR3 is TGTGCCAGCAGTCCCCAGGGGGCGCGGCAGCCCCAGCATTTT. It translates to CASSPQGARQPQHF.

Ten or more counts support this clonotype. The genes are TRBV27 and TRBJ2-7; maybe TRBD1 (5 bases). The CDR3 has 14 amino acids. With 1 base removed from V and 0 bases from J, the gap between germline ends came to 7 bases. CDR1 is MNHEY, CDR2 SMNVEV, per germline (reference sequence). CDR3 DNA: TGTGCCAGCAGTTTATTAGGGGTCTCCTACGAGCAGTACTTC. Protein sequence: CASSLLGVSYEQYF.

The sample holds many counts of this clonotype. This rearrangement joins TRBV15 to TRBJ2-7; D unresolved. This CDR3 is 14 amino acids long. CDR1 is LNHNV and CDR2 is YYDKDF in the germline V gene (reference sequence). The V gene lost 0 bases and the J gene lost 5 bases, with 11 bases spanning the gap. The CDR3 protein is CATSRETARNEQYF. The CDR3 nucleotides read TGTGCCACCAGCAGAGAAACAGCTCGGAACGAGCAGTACTTC.

This clonotype was seen only a few times. This chain joins TRBV19 and TRBJ2-7; D is unresolved. The CDR3 has 13 amino acids. V was clipped by 6 bases and J by 2 bases, with 11 bases between them. CDR1 LNHDA and CDR2 SQIVND come from the germline V gene (reference sequence). CDR3 DNA: TGTGCCAGTAGCCATTCAATGACCTACGAGCAGTACTTC. Its protein product is CASSHSMTYEQYF.

In this sample, this clonotype turned up many times. The chain couples TRBV28 to TRBJ2-7; tentatively, D is TRBD1 or TRBD2 (5 bases each). Trimming took off 11 bases at V and 7 bases at J, with 27 bases between the two ends. Germline CDR1 MDHEN, CDR2 SYDVKM. The CDR3 covers 15 residues. CDR3 residues: CAVVGLAVPGGEQYF. CDR3 sequence (DNA): TGTGCCGTCGTGGGGCTAGCCGTACCTGGGGGAGAGCAGTACTTC.

This clonotype was detected ten times or more. This chain uses TRBV7-2 with TRBJ1-2; 7 nucleotides line up with TRBD1. This CDR3 has 13 amino acids. Germline CDR1 is SGHTA and CDR2 is FQGNSA. J was trimmed by 5 bases and V by 4 bases; bases with no gene match: 4. The CDR3 DNA reads as TGTGCCAGCAGCTCCCAGGGGGAGTATGGCTACACCTTC. Protein: CASSSQGEYGYTF.

This clonotype was recorded a few times. The chain employs TRBV12-3 or TRBV12-4 and TRBJ1-2; D may be TRBD1 (5 bases). The CDR3 covers 17 residues. V lost 1 base to trimming and J lost 3 bases, with 18 bases between them. The CDR3 DNA reads TGTGCCAGCAGTTTAGTCCGATTCCAGGGATCTGACTATGGCTACACCTTC. This sequence encodes CASSLVRFQGSDYGYTF.

This clonotype was seen repeatedly, ten times or more. The chain couples TRBV2 to TRBJ1-4; the match to TRBD1 covers 8 bases. The length of the CDR3 is 15 residues. The germline V gene encodes CDR1 SNHLY and CDR2 FYNNEI. Trimming cost V 4 bases and J 8 bases; bases outside gene matches: 9. Here the CDR3 DNA reads TGTGCCAGCAGTGGATCAGGGGGCGGTGGAGAAAAACTGTTTTTT. It codes for CASSGSGGGGEKLFF.

This clonotype appeared many times. The chain combines TRBV5-6 with TRBJ1-2; D call uncertain. Germline CDR1 and CDR2: SGHDT and YYEEEE. The V end lost 0 bases, the J end lost 4 bases, and 7 bases lay between the germline ends. The CDR3 runs 13 residues. The CDR3 loop is CASSLGRLYGYTF. CDR3 coding DNA: TGTGCCAGCAGCTTGGGGAGACTCTATGGCTACACCTTC.

The chain links TRBV18 to TRBJ2-7; D may be TRBD1 (6 bases). Germline V gives CDR1 KGHSH, CDR2 LQKENI. Trimming shortened V by 2 bases and J by 3 bases, and 11 bases separated the two germline ends. This CDR3 spans 14 amino acids. The CDR3 loop is CASSPSRGNYEQYF. In nucleotides, the CDR3 is TGTGCCAGCTCACCAAGCAGGGGTAACTACGAGCAGTACTTC.